This entry features one T cell receptor (beta chain) sequence. This sample is drawn from a study of T cell responses to AZD1222 COVID-19 vaccine. CDR3 size: 14 residues. V shed 4 bases and J shed 1 base, with 12 bases lying between them. Germline CDR1 is SGDLS and CDR2 is YYNGEE. Sequencing used immunoSEQ multiplex PCR; TCRdb keeps in-frame clones, though not all of them. This sample has tens of thousands of clones, with more than 85% found just once. The clonotype originates from an adult who received the AZD1222 COVID-19 vaccine. The chain employs TRBV9 and TRBJ2-7; D is unresolved. The sequences come from peripheral blood, collected 28 days after the second AZD1222 dose. CDR3 protein: CASSQVAGSYEQYF. CDR3 sequence (DNA): TGTGCCAGCAGCCAAGTGGCTGGTTCCTACGAGCAGTACTTC.